The 13 T cell receptor beta chains in this list originate from one sample, sequenced in a study of monozygotic twins with inflammatory bowel disease. Reprocessing the 5' RACE reads, TCRdb reports a single entry for every CDR3 protein and omits DNA. This table lists fewer than 450,000 distinct CDR3 sequences. The specimen sequenced was blood. These receptors came from a human donor with ulcerative colitis or Crohn's disease, or a healthy co-twin of an affected twin (not recorded which).

The chain links TRBV19 to TRBJ2-1; the D call of TRBD2 rests on TCRdb alone, since no DNA is present to check it. The CDR3 runs to 16 residues. The germline CDR1 and CDR2 sequences are LNHDA and SQIVND (reference sequence). CDR3 in amino acids: CASRPGLAGGYNEQFF.

The rearrangement links TRBV28 to TRBJ2-2; the D gene TCRdb calls, TRBD1, cannot be checked with no DNA. The germline V gene has CDR1 MDHEN and CDR2 SYDVKM. The CDR3 is 14 amino acids. The CDR3 sequence: CASSLQGNTGELFF.

The CDR3 spells CASSPLGGHSNQPQHF. The genes are TRBV6-2 or TRBV6-3 and TRBJ1-5; the TCRdb call, TRBD1, lacks DNA for checking. Germline V gene sequence: CDR1 MNHEY, CDR2 SVGEGT. CDR3 length: 16 amino acids.

The chain joins TRBV12-3 or TRBV12-4 to TRBJ1-1; absent DNA, TCRdb's TRBD1 call cannot be checked. The CDR3 is 14 amino acids. The CDR3 spells CASSPQAFATEAFF.

CDR3: CASSPTIGGGSGANVLTF. The rearrangement joins TRBV28 to TRBJ2-6; TCRdb proposes TRBD2, but this gene call is untestable without DNA. The germline gives CDR1 MDHEN, CDR2 SYDVKM. The CDR3 extends over 18 amino acids.

CDR3 region: CASWDSYEQYF. The chain couples TRBV27 to TRBJ2-7; the D call of TRBD1 rests on TCRdb alone, since no DNA is present to check it. This CDR3 contains 11 residues. CDR1 and CDR2 from the germline V gene are MNHEY and SMNVEV (reference sequence).

The V call is TRBV5-5, the J call TRBJ1-3. This CDR3 region has 13 residues. CDR1 SGHKS and CDR2 YYEKEE come from the germline V gene (reference sequence). CDR3 region: CASSWNSGNIIYF.

The chain combines TRBV12-3 or TRBV12-4 with TRBJ2-1; the TRBD1 assignment by TCRdb is unverifiable without DNA. The CDR3 runs 14 residues. The CDR3 loop reads CASSRYQGSDEQFF.

The rearrangement links TRBV7-9 to TRBJ1-5; as DNA is missing, the TRBD1 call by TCRdb cannot be tested. CDR1 is SEHNR, CDR2 FQNEAQ, per germline (reference sequence). This CDR3 is built from 17 residues. CDR3 sequence reads: CASSPMGTGGQNRPQHF.

The chain combines TRBV5-1 with TRBJ2-7; TCRdb names TRBD1, which stays unverified in the absence of DNA. This CDR3 contains 16 residues. Germline-derived CDR1 and CDR2 are SGHRS and YFSETQ. CDR3 residues: CASSLYSGTGYYEQYF.

The chain has TRBV20-1 and TRBJ2-7; there is no DNA to check the TCRdb D call of TRBD2. The germline CDR1 and CDR2 sequences are DFQATT and SNEGSKA (reference sequence). The CDR3 has 14 residues. CDR3 sequence reads: CSAWRRAESREQYF.

This chain connects TRBV12-3 or TRBV12-4 to TRBJ2-7. The CDR3 loop spans 16 amino acids. The CDR3 loop reads CASSSRGTTLSYEQYF.

This chain connects TRBV11-2 to TRBJ2-1; TCRdb gives TRBD1 as the D gene, but with no DNA this cannot be confirmed. The CDR3 length is 14 residues. Germline-derived CDR1 and CDR2 are SGHAT and FQNNGV. CDR3 sequence reads: CASSLSPLGSEQFF.